These 26 T cell receptor beta chains were sequenced from one sample in a study of cytomegalovirus exposure and HLA in healthy donors. Use of 60 Vbeta and 13 Jbeta primers characterized the PCR. This table comes from immunoSEQ multiplex PCR, and its TCRdb copy is limited to in-frame clones, with some not included. The table lists approximately 300,000 clones, 80% of them singletons, with 0.3% to 0.35% in the top ten. Sequencing used PBMCs. These receptor sequences come from a girl aged 2 to 9 in good health and CMV-seronegative.

The J gene is TRBJ2-3, the V gene TRBV27, with 11 nucleotides matching TRBD2. The CDR3 is made up of 15 amino acids. With V trimmed by 6 bases and J by 7 bases, 9 bases remained unmatched. CDR1 and CDR2 (germline): MNHEY, SMNVEV (reference sequence). The CDR3 loop reads CASSLAGGPPYTQYF. DNA for the CDR3: TGTGCCAGCAGCTTAGCGGGGGGGCCACCCTATACGCAGTATTTT.

The genes are TRBV27 and TRBJ2-1, with 12 bases fitting TRBD2. The V gene end was trimmed by 1 base and the J gene end by 10 bases; junction bases not matched to a gene: 5. CDR1 MNHEY and CDR2 SMNVEV come from the germline V gene (reference sequence). CDR3 length: 15 amino acids. For the CDR3, the DNA is TGTGCCAGCAGTTTATGGGCTAGCGGGGGGGACGAGCAGTTCTTC. Translation: CASSLWASGGDEQFF.

The gene calls are TRBV15 and TRBJ1-5, with 7 bases aligning to TRBD1. This CDR3 contains 15 residues. Germline CDR1 and CDR2: LNHNV and YYDKDF (reference sequence). Trimming took 0 bases from V and 3 from J; bases not matched to a gene: 2. CDR3 nucleotide sequence: TGTGCCACCAGCAGAGACAGGGGGTCCAATCAGCCCCAGCATTTT. It specifies CATSRDRGSNQPQHF.

About this clone: One end of the junction is discordant with germline, which a read error may explain. V is TRBV5-1 and J is TRBJ1-2; 9 nucleotides match TRBD1. Germline V lookup: CDR1 SGHRS, CDR2 YFSETQ. The CDR3 contains 13 residues. CDR3 bases: TGCGCCAGCAGCTTGGGGGACAGGGATATACGAGCCTTC. Its protein product is CASSLGDRDIRAF.

With regard to this clone: This CDR3 is also generated by other DNA sequences in the sample. The gene calls are TRBV28 and TRBJ1-4; D is unresolved. The CDR3 totals 12 residues. The germline V gene has CDR1 MDHEN and CDR2 SYDVKM. V was shortened by 5 bases and J by 5 bases, with 6 bases between the two germline ends. CDR3 bases: TGTGCCAGCAGTAGCGGCAATGAAAAACTGTTTTTT. Its protein is CASSSGNEKLFF.

This clone has a handful of counts. The chain recombines TRBV5-1 with TRBJ2-5; D gene uncertain. V was trimmed by 4 bases and J by 1 base, leaving 8 bases between them. The germline CDR1 and CDR2 sequences are SGHRS and YFSETQ. CDR3 length: 13 amino acids. The CDR3 DNA is TGCGCCAGCAGCGTTAGTCCCCAAGAGACCCAGTACTTC. It encodes CASSVSPQETQYF. The full variable domain, completed using reference TRBV5-1 and TRBJ2-5, is KAGVTQTPRYLIKTRGQQVTLSCSPISGHRSVSWYQQTPGQGLQFLFEYFSETQRNKGNFPGRFSGRQFSNSRSEMNVSTLELGDSALYLCASSVSPQETQYFGPGTRLLVL.

The genes are TRBV9 and TRBJ1-1; 10 nucleotides line up with TRBD1. The junction had 3 bases not matched to a gene; V was cut back by 3 bases and J by 1 base. Germline V gives CDR1 SGDLS, CDR2 YYNGEE. The CDR3 spans 15 residues. CDR3 in DNA: TGTGCCAGCAGCGGAAGGGACAGGGGGAACACTGAAGCTTTCTTT. Protein: CASSGRDRGNTEAFF.

V is TRBV18 and J is TRBJ2-7; possibly TRBD1 for D (7 bases). CDR1 and CDR2 (germline): KGHSH, LQKENI. The CDR3 is 15 amino acids. Deletions cut 4 bases from V and 3 bases from J, with 16 bases between. In DNA form, the CDR3 reads TGTGCCAGCTCACTAGGCCAGGGGGGTTTCTACGAGCAGTACTTC. Amino acid sequence: CASSLGQGGFYEQYF. Supplemented by reference TRBV18 and TRBJ2-7, the full variable domain reads NAGVMQNPRHLVRRRGQEARLRCSPMKGHSHVYWYRQLPEEGLKFMVYLQKENIIDESGMPKERFSAEFPKEGPSILRIQQVVRGDSAAYFCASSLGQGGFYEQYFGPGTRLTVT.

The rearrangement links TRBV5-1 to TRBJ2-5, with D maybe TRBD2 (6 bases). The DNA matches TRBJ2-7 better at its end, which makes the J call doubtful. CDR1 is SGHRS and CDR2 is YFSETQ in the germline V gene. This CDR3 has 14 amino acids. The CDR3 bases are TGCGCCAGCAGCCCGAGAGGAGGGAAGATCGAGCAGTACTTC. This sequence encodes CASSPRGGKIEQYF.

The J gene is TRBJ2-1, the V gene TRBV6-1, with 12 nucleotides matching TRBD2. Germline V gives CDR1 MNHNS, CDR2 SASEGT. This CDR3 has 20 residues. With V trimmed by 1 base and J by 7 bases, 17 bases remained unmatched. The CDR3 protein is CASSEGQNSLTSGRYNEQFF. The DNA of the CDR3 is TGTGCCAGCAGTGAAGGCCAAAACTCGCTAACTAGCGGGAGGTATAATGAGCAGTTCTTC.

This chain uses TRBV2 with TRBJ2-1; 9 nucleotides match TRBD1. This CDR3 contains 15 residues. V lost 8 bases and J lost 3; bases outside the gene matches: 8. Per germline, CDR1 SNHLY and CDR2 FYNNEI. The CDR3 here is CASPGQGQGYNEQFF. CDR3 DNA sequence: TGTGCCAGCCCCGGACAGGGACAGGGCTACAATGAGCAGTTCTTC.

The genes are TRBV6-1 and TRBJ1-5; the D is unclear. V lost 3 bases and J 3 bases, leaving 6 bases between the germline ends. The germline CDR1 and CDR2 sequences are MNHNS and SASEGT. This CDR3 comprises 13 residues. This CDR3 reads CASSEAVNQPQHF. In DNA, the CDR3 is TGTGCCAGCAGTGAGGCGGTCAATCAGCCCCAGCATTTT.

This clone was detected a few times. This chain joins TRBV10-3 and TRBJ2-5; 8 nucleotides agree with TRBD1. V lost 6 bases to trimming and J lost 0 bases; unmatched junction nucleotides: 6. CDR1 and CDR2 (germline): ENHRY, SYGVKD. This CDR3 is 15 amino acids long. As DNA, the CDR3 is TGTGCCATCAGGGGGACAGGCTTCTACCAAGAGACCCAGTACTTC. Its protein product is CAIRGTGFYQETQYF.

This rearrangement joins TRBV2 to TRBJ2-7, with 8 positions matching TRBD1. V lost 4 bases to trimming and J lost 0 bases; unmatched junction nucleotides: 8. Germline V gene data show CDR1 as SNHLY and CDR2 as FYNNEI. The CDR3 sequence is 16 residues long. DNA for the CDR3: TGTGCCAGCAGTGTAGGAACAGGGGGTAGCTCCTACGAGCAGTACTTC. Translating it yields CASSVGTGGSSYEQYF.

The V call is TRBV6-5, the J call TRBJ2-7, with D maybe TRBD1 (5 bases). The V gene lost 5 bases and the J gene lost 2 bases, with 13 bases spanning the gap. This CDR3 has 14 amino acids. Germline CDR1 and CDR2: MNHEY and SVGAGI. In DNA, the CDR3 is TGTGCCAGCAGTGAGACAGTGGTCCCCTACGAGCAGTACTTC. The encoded protein is CASSETVVPYEQYF.

This clone was recorded a few times. This chain joins TRBV2 and TRBJ1-6, with unresolved D. Germline V gives CDR1 SNHLY, CDR2 FYNNEI. Trimming cost V 6 bases and J 14 bases, with 23 bases left between them. This CDR3 has 15 amino acids. CDR3 sequence reads: CASSVRRGSDGTLHF. The CDR3 nucleotides read TGTGCCAGCAGCGTCCGCCGGGGATCGGATGGGACCCTCCACTTT.

J is TRBJ2-7 and V is TRBV4-1, with 8 bases lining up with TRBD2. This CDR3 is 14 amino acids long. The germline CDR1 and CDR2 sequences are MGHRA and YSYEKL. Trimming took 4 bases from V and 3 from J; bases not matched to a gene: 5. The DNA for the CDR3 is TGCGCCAGCAGCCCCCGGGAGGGAGGCTACGAGCAGTACTTC. It translates to CASSPREGGYEQYF.

The J gene is TRBJ2-5, the V gene TRBV10-3, with TRBD2 identical over 11 bases. Germline CDR1 and CDR2: ENHRY and SYGVKD. The junction had 2 bases not matched to a gene; V was cut back by 6 bases and J by 2 bases. The length of the CDR3 is 14 residues. CDR3 sequence: CAISLAGGQETQYF. In DNA, the CDR3 is TGTGCCATCAGCCTAGCGGGGGGACAAGAGACCCAGTACTTC.

This clone was observed a few times. The rearrangement uses TRBV29-1 and TRBJ2-1; 9 nucleotides agree with TRBD2. The length of the CDR3 is 13 residues. J lost 8 bases, V lost 7 bases, and 9 bases had no gene match. Per the germline V gene, CDR1 is SQVTM and CDR2 is ANQGSEA. In DNA form, the CDR3 reads TGCAGCGAAGTGGGACTAGCAAACGATGAGCAGTTCTTC. Translation gives CSEVGLANDEQFF.

The chain uses TRBV9 and TRBJ2-5; TRBD2 aligns across 8 bases. This CDR3 contains 15 residues. Germline-derived CDR1 and CDR2 are SGDLS and YYNGEE. Germline trimming cut 4 bases from V and 4 bases from J; bases unmatched to any gene: 9. The CDR3, as DNA: TGTGCCAGCAGCCTCGGGGGGGCTTGGGGAGAGACCCAGTACTTC. This translates into CASSLGGAWGETQYF.

The CDR3 DNA follows: TGTGCCAGCAGTACGACAGGGGCAGGAACCTACGAGCAGTACTTC. The encoded protein is CASSTTGAGTYEQYF. This chain links TRBV5-4 with TRBJ2-7; 8 bases align to TRBD1. The CDR3 runs 15 residues. Germline values: CDR1 SGHNT, CDR2 YYREEE (reference sequence). J lost 2 bases, V lost 5 bases, and 9 bases had no gene match.

This clone showed up just a few times. The chain is built from TRBV2 and TRBJ1-1; D might be TRBD1 (5 bases). Germline V gene sequence: CDR1 SNHLY, CDR2 FYNNEI. Trimming removed 4 bases from V and 3 bases from J, with 12 bases in between. The CDR3 totals 14 residues. The CDR3 sequence: CASSVGQGDTEAFF. For the CDR3, the DNA is TGTGCCAGCAGTGTCGGCCAGGGCGACACTGAAGCTTTCTTT.

In this sample, this clone turned up once. This chain connects TRBV10-1 to TRBJ2-5, with 10 bases matching TRBD2. CDR3 length: 15 amino acids. CDR1 and CDR2 (germline): WNHNN, SYGVQD (reference sequence). The trim removed 7 bases at V and 5 bases at J, leaving 10 bases unmatched. The CDR3 DNA sequence: TGCGCCAGCAAGGCAGGACTAGCGGTCGGGGAGACCCAGTACTTC. As protein: CASKAGLAVGETQYF.

This clone was recorded a few times. The chain links TRBV7-2 to TRBJ1-1; 8 bases agree with TRBD1. Germline V gives CDR1 SGHTA, CDR2 FQGNSA. Trimming removed 5 bases from V and 2 bases from J; junction bases left unmatched: 7. This CDR3 is built from 15 residues. The CDR3 sequence: CASSPRTGFNTEAFF. The CDR3 DNA reads TGTGCCAGCAGCCCCCGGACAGGGTTCAACACTGAAGCTTTCTTT.

As regards this clone: The sample holds other DNA sequences that translate to the same CDR3. J is TRBJ2-7 and V is TRBV7-9; no definite D call. Per the germline V gene, CDR1 is SEHNR and CDR2 is FQNEAQ (reference sequence). The CDR3 has 11 amino acids. The V and J ends lost 5 bases and 6 bases respectively, with 8 bases between them. This CDR3 reads CASSPSSEQYF. The CDR3 DNA is TGTGCCAGCAGCCCGAGTAGCGAGCAGTACTTC.

This sequence joins TRBV2 and TRBJ1-5; D might be TRBD1 (5 bases). This CDR3 is 15 amino acids long. Germline V lookup: CDR1 SNHLY, CDR2 FYNNEI. V was pared by 4 bases and J by 6 bases, with 16 bases between. CDR3 nucleotide sequence: TGTGCCAGCAGTGTTTTACAGGTCATGTTTCAGCCCCAGCATTTT. Residues: CASSVLQVMFQPQHF. Full variable domain (remainder filled in from reference TRBV2 and TRBJ1-5): EPEVTQTPSHQVTQMGQEVILRCVPISNHLYFYWYRQILGQKVEFLVSFYNNEISEKSEIFDDQFSVERPDGSNFTLKIRSTKLEDSAMYFCASSVLQVMFQPQHFGDGTRLSIL.